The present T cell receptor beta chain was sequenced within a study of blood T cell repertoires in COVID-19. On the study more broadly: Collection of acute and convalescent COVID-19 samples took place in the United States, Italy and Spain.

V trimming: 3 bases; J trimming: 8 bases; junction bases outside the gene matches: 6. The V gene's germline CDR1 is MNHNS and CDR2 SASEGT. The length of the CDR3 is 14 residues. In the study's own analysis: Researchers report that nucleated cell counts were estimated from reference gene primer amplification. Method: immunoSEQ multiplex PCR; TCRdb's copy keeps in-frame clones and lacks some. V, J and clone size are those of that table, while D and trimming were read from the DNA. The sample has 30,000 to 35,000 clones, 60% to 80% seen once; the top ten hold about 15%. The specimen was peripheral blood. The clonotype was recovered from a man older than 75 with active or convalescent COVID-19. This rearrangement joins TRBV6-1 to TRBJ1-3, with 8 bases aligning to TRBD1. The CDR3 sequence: CASSDSQGVDTIYF. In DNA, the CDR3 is TGTGCCAGCAGTGATTCACAGGGGGTTGACACCATATATTTT.